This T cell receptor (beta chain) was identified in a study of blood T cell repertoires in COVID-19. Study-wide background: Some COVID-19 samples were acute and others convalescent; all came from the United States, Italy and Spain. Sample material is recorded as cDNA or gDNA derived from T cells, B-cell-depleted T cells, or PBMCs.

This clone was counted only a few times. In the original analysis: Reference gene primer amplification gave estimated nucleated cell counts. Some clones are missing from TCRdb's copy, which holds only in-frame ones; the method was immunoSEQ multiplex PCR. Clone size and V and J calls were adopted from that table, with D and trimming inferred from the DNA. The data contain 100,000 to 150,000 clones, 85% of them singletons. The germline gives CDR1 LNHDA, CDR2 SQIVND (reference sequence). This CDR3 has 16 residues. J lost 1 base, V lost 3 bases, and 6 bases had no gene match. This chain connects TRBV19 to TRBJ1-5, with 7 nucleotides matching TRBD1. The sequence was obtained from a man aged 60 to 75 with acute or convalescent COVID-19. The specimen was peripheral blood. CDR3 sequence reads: CASSISHRGSNQPQHF. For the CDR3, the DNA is TGTGCCAGTAGTATCAGTCACAGGGGAAGCAATCAGCCCCAGCATTTT.